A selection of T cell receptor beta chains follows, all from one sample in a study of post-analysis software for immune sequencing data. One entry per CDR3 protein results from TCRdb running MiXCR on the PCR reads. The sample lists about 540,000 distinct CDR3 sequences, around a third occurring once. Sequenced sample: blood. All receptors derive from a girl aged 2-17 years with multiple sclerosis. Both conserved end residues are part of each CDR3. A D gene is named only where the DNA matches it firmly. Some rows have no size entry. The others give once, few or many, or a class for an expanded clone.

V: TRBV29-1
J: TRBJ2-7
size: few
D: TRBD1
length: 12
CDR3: CSVLGTGLEQYF
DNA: TGCAGCGTTTTGGGGACAGGGCTCGAGCAGTACTTC

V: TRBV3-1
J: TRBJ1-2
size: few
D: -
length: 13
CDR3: CASSPDSPKGYTF
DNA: TGTGCCAGCAGCCCCGACAGCCCCAAAGGCTACACCTTC

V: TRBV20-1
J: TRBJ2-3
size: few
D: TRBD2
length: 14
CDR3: CSALAGGTTDTQYF
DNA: TGCAGTGCTTTAGCGGGGGGAACTACAGATACGCAGTATTTT

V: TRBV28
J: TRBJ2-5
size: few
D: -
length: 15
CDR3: CASSSPRPSRSTQYF
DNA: TGTGCCAGCAGTTCGCCAAGACCTAGCAGGTCGACCCAGTACTTC

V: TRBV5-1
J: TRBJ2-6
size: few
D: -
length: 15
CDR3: CASSRDNSGANVLTF
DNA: TGCGCCAGCAGCCGGGACAACTCTGGGGCCAACGTCCTGACTTTC

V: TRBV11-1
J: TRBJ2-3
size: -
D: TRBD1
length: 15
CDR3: CASSLRPGQTDTQYF
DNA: TGTGCCAGCAGTCTCCGACCGGGACAGACAGATACGCAGTATTTT

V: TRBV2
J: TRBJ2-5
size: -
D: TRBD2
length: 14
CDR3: CASSGGTSGGTQYF
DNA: TGTGCCAGCAGTGGGGGAACTAGCGGGGGGACCCAGTACTTC

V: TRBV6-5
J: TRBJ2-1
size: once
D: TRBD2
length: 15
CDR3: CASSPTGGAYNEQFF
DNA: TGTGCCAGCAGTCCCACCGGGGGGGCCTACAATGAGCAGTTCTTC

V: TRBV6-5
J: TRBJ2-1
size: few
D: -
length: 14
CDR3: CASSKPSADNEQFF
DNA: TGTGCCAGCAGCAAACCCAGCGCGGACAATGAGCAGTTCTTC

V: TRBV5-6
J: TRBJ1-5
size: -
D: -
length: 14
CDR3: CASSFNRGAQPQHF
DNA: TGTGCCAGCAGCTTTAATAGGGGCGCGCAGCCCCAGCATTTT

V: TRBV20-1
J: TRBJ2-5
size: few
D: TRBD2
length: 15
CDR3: CSARVAGGNQETQYF
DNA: TGCAGTGCTAGAGTTGCGGGGGGGAATCAAGAGACCCAGTACTTC

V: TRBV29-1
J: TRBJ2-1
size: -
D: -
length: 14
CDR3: CSVELDSSYNEQFF
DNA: TGCAGCGTTGAACTGGACAGCTCCTACAATGAGCAGTTCTTC

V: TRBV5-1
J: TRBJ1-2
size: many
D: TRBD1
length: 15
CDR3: CASSSGGQANYGYTF
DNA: TGCGCCAGCAGCTCAGGGGGCCAAGCTAACTATGGCTACACCTTC

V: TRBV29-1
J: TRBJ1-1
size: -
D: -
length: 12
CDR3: CSVMTPNTEAFF
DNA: TGCAGCGTTATGACCCCGAACACTGAAGCTTTCTTT

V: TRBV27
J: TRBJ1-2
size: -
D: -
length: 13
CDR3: CASSPSRAAGYTF
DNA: TGTGCCAGCAGCCCCAGTCGTGCAGCAGGCTACACCTTC

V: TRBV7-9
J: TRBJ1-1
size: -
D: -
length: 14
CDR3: CASSFSGGNTEAFF
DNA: TGTGCCAGCAGCTTCTCAGGAGGGAACACTGAAGCTTTCTTT

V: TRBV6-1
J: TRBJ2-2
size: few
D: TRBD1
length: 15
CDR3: CASRPGTANTGELFF
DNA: TGTGCCAGCAGGCCGGGGACAGCCAACACCGGGGAGCTGTTTTTT

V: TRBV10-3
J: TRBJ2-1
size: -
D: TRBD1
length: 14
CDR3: CAIRRDRTYDEQFF
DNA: TGTGCCATCCGAAGGGACAGGACCTACGATGAGCAGTTCTTC

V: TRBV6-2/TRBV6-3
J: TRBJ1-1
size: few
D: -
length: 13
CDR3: CASTQGWNTEAFF
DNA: TGTGCCAGCACCCAGGGGTGGAACACTGAAGCTTTCTTT

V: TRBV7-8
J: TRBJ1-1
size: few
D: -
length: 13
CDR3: CASSPRVVTEAFF
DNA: TGTGCCAGCAGCCCCCGGGTAGTAACTGAAGCTTTCTTT

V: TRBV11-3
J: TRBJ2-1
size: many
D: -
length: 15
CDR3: CASSLGPTPYNEQFF
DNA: TGTGCCAGCAGCTTAGGGCCTACGCCTTACAATGAGCAGTTCTTC

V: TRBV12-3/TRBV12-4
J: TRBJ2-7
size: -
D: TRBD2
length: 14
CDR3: CASSPGLAGGPKYF
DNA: TGTGCCAGCAGCCCCGGTCTAGCGGGGGGGCCCAAGTACTTC

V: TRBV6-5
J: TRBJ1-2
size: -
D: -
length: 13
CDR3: CASSPFSDYGYTF
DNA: TGTGCCAGCAGCCCGTTTAGTGACTATGGCTACACCTTC

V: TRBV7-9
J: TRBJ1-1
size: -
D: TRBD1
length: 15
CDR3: CASSLEAGGVSEAFF
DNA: TGTGCCAGCAGCTTAGAAGCAGGGGGCGTCTCTGAAGCTTTCTTT

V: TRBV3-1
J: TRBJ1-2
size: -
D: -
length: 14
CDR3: CATNDRAWVYGYTF
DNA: TGTGCCACCAATGACCGGGCTTGGGTCTATGGCTACACCTTC

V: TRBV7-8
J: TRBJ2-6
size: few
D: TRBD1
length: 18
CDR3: CASSLLGQGLSGANVLTF
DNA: TGTGCCAGCAGCTTATTAGGACAGGGGCTCTCTGGGGCCAACGTCCTGACTTTC

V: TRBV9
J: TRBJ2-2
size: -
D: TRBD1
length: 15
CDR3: CASSVTGTDTGELFF
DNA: TGTGCCAGCAGCGTGACCGGGACAGACACCGGGGAGCTGTTTTTT

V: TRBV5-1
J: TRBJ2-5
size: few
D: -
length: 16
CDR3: CASSLDISRAVETQYF
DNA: TGCGCCAGCAGCTTGGATATTTCCAGGGCGGTGGAGACCCAGTACTTC

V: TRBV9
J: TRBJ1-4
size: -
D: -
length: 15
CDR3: CASSVGVVGNEKLFF
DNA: TGTGCCAGCAGCGTAGGGGTGGTTGGGAACGAAAAACTGTTTTTT

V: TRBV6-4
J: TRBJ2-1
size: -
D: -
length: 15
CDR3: CASSIGHGGYNEQFF
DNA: TGTGCCAGCAGTATCGGACATGGGGGTTACAATGAGCAGTTCTTC

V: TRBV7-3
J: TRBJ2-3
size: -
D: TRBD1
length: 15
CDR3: CASSLNGDSLDTQYF
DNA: TGTGCCAGCAGCTTAAACGGGGACAGCCTGGATACGCAGTATTTT

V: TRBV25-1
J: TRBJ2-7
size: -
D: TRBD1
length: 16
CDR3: CASSDTGQVGKAEQYF
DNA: TGTGCCAGCAGTGACACTGGACAGGTCGGTAAGGCAGAGCAGTACTTC

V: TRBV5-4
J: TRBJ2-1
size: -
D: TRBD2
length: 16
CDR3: CASSPPRAGGPNEQFF
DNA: TGTGCCAGCAGCCCCCCGCGAGCGGGGGGGCCCAATGAGCAGTTCTTC

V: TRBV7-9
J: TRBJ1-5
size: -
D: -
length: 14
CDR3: CASQDGGPNQPQHF
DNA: TGTGCCAGCCAGGATGGGGGGCCTAATCAGCCCCAGCATTTT

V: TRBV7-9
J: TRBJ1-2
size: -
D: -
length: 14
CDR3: CASSLEGRLYGYTF
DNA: TGTGCCAGCAGCTTAGAGGGCAGACTCTATGGCTACACCTTC

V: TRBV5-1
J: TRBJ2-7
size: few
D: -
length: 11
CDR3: CASRRTYEQYF
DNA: TGCGCCAGCAGGAGGACCTACGAGCAGTACTTC

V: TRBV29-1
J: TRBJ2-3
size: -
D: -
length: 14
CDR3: CSVCPPLHTDTQYF
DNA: TGCAGCGTCTGCCCCCCATTACACACAGATACGCAGTATTTT

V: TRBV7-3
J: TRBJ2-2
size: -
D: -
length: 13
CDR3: CASSIGRDRELFF
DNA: TGTGCCAGCAGCATCGGACGTGACAGGGAGCTGTTTTTT

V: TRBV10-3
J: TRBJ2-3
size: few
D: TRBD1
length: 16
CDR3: CAISGQGQGVADTQYF
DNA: TGTGCCATCAGTGGGCAGGGACAGGGGGTGGCAGATACGCAGTATTTT

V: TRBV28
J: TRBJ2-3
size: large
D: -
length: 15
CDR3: CASSLDTSGTDTQYF
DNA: TGTGCCAGCAGTTTGGACACCTCCGGCACAGATACGCAGTATTTT

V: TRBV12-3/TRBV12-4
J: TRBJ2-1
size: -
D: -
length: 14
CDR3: CASTPGRGPVEQFF
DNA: TGTGCCAGCACCCCCGGGAGGGGGCCTGTTGAGCAGTTCTTC

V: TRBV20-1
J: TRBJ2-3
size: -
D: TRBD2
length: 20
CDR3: CSARYVGGLATALPTDTQYF
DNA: TGCAGTGCTAGATATGTGGGGGGACTAGCAACTGCCCTACCCACAGATACGCAGTATTTT

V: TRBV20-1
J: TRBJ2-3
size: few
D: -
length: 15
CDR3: CSAMGRLDRPDTQYF
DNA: TGCAGTGCTATGGGGCGCCTAGATCGCCCAGATACGCAGTATTTT

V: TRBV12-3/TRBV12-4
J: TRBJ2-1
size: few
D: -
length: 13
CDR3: CASSFGAGARQFF
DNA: TGTGCCAGCAGTTTCGGGGCGGGGGCTCGGCAGTTCTTC

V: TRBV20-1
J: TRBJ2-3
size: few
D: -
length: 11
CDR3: CSADRTDTQYF
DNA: TGCAGTGCTGACCGCACAGATACGCAGTATTTT

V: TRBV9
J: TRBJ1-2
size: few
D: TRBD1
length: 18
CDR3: CASSGGRDRGDPYYGYTF
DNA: TGTGCCAGCAGCGGAGGCCGGGACAGGGGGGACCCCTACTATGGCTACACCTTC

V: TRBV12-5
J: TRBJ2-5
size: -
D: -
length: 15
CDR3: CASGKPGPTGETQYF
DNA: TGTGCTAGTGGCAAACCAGGCCCTACGGGGGAGACCCAGTACTTC

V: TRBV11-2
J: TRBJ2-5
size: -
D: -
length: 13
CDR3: CASSLSRGGTQYF
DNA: TGTGCCAGCAGCCTCTCGAGGGGAGGGACCCAGTACTTC

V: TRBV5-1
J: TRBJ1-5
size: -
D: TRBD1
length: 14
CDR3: CASSLEGGVQPQHF
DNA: TGCGCCAGCAGCTTGGAAGGGGGCGTTCAGCCCCAGCATTTT

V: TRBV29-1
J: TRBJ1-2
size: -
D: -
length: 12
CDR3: CSVATGLYGYTF
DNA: TGCAGCGTTGCTACAGGGCTATATGGCTACACCTTC

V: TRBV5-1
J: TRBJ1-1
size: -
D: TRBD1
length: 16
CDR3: CASSFTGTGGGTEAFF
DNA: TGCGCCAGCAGCTTCACCGGGACAGGGGGGGGCACTGAAGCTTTCTTT